The 2 T cell receptor beta chains given below trace back to one sample, sequenced in a study of cytomegalovirus exposure and HLA in healthy donors. Primers for the PCR totalled 60 Vbeta and 13 Jbeta. Measured with immunoSEQ multiplex PCR; TCRdb has only the in-frame clones, and not every one. The table has about 92,000 clones, 81% seen once. The sequenced sample consisted of PBMCs. The receptors come from a girl aged 2 to 9 in good health and CMV-seropositive.

This clone appeared a few times. The chain uses TRBV25-1 and TRBJ1-3, with 8 bases fitting TRBD1. V dropped 2 bases and J dropped 4; count of bases not matched to a gene: 7. This CDR3 has 16 residues. Germline V CDR1 and CDR2: MGHDK, SYGVNS. Here the CDR3 DNA reads TGTGCCAGCAGTGAAGGACAGGGAAGGAACGGAAACACCATATATTTT. Translation: CASSEGQGRNGNTIYF.

The chain employs TRBV11-3 and TRBJ2-7; 10 positions match TRBD1. Trimming cost V 5 bases and J 4 bases; bases outside gene matches: 5. The CDR3 consists of 14 residues. The germline V gene encodes CDR1 SGHNT and CDR2 YENEEA. The CDR3: CASSAGDRGYEQYF. In DNA, the CDR3 is TGTGCCAGCAGCGCAGGGGACAGGGGATACGAGCAGTACTTC.